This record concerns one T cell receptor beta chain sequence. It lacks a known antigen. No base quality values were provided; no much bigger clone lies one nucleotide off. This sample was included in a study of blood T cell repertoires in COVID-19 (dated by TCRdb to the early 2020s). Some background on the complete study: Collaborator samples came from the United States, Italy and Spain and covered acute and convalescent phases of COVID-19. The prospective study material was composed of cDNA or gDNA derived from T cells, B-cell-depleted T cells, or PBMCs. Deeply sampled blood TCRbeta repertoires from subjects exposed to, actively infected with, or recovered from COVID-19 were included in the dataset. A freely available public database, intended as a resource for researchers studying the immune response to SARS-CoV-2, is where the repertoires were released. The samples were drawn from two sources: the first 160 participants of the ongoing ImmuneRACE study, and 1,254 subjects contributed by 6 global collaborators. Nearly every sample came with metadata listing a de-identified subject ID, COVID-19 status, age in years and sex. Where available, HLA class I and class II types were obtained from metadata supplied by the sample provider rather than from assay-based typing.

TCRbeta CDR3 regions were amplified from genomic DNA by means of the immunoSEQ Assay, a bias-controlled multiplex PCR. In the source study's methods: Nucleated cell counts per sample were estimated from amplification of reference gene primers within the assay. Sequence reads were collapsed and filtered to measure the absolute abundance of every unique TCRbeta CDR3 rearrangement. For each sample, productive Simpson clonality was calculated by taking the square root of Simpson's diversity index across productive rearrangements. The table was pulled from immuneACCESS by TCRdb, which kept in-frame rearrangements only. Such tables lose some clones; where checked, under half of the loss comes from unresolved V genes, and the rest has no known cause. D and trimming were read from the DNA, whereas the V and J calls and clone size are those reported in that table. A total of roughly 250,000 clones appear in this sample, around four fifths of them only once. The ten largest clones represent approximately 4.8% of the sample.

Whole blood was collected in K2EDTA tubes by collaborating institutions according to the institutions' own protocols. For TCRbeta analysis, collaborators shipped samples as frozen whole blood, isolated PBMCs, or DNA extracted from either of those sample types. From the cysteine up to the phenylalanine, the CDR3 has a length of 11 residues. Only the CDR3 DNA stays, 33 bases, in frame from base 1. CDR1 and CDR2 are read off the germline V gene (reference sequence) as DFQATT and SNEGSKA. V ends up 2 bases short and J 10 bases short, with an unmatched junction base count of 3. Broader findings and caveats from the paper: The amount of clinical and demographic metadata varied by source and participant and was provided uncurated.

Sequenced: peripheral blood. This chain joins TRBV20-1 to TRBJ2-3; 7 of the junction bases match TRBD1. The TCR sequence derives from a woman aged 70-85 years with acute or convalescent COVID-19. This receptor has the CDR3 CSARITGAQYF. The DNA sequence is TGCAGTGCTAGAATAACAGGGGCGCAGTATTTT.